One and the same sample provided the 29 T cell receptor beta chains below, sequenced in a study of STAT5B mutations in CD4+ large granular lymphocyte leukemia. The assay was immunoSEQ multiplex PCR, and TCRdb's table has in-frame clones only and misses some. Among tens of thousands of clones listed, approximately 83% were seen once. Sequenced: CD4+ T cells from blood buffy coats. These receptors all stem from a human donor in good health.

CDR3 amino acids: CASSGTGGQPQHF. Here the CDR3 DNA reads TGTGCCAGCAGTGGGACAGGGGGTCAGCCCCAGCATTTT. The chain joins TRBV6-1 to TRBJ1-5, with 10 nucleotides matching TRBD1. Germline assignment: CDR1 MNHNS and CDR2 SASEGT. V trimming: 4 bases; J trimming: 6 bases; junction bases outside the gene matches: 0. The CDR3 has 13 amino acids.

Regarding this clone: A junction boundary mismatches the germline segment, possibly from a read error. The chain recombines TRBV5-4 with TRBJ2-1; 7 bases align to TRBD2. Looked up from germline, CDR1 is SGHNT and CDR2 is YYREEE (reference sequence). The CDR3 runs 14 residues. This CDR3 reads CASSEGLPYNEQFF. In nucleotides, the CDR3 is TGTGCCAGCAGCGAGGGACTACCCTATAATGAGCAGTTCTTC.

This chain joins TRBV5-6 and TRBJ2-7; 10 bases fit TRBD1. V dropped 4 bases and J dropped 5; count of bases not matched to a gene: 6. The CDR3 extends over 14 amino acids. CDR1 SGHDT and CDR2 YYEEEE come from the germline V gene. The CDR3 loop reads CASSIRDRGHEQYF. In DNA form, the CDR3 reads TGTGCCAGCAGCATCCGGGACAGGGGCCACGAGCAGTACTTC. Drawing the rest from reference TRBV5-6 and TRBJ2-7, the complete variable domain is DAGVTQSPTHLIKTRGQQVTLRCSPKSGHDTVSWYQQALGQGPQFIFQYYEEEERQRGNFPDRFSGHQFPNYSSELNVNALLLGDSALYLCASSIRDRGHEQYFGPGTRLTVT.

The V gene is TRBV4-1, the J gene TRBJ2-1; TRBD2 aligns across 14 bases. CDR1 and CDR2 from the germline V gene are MGHRA and YSYEKL. This CDR3 contains 17 residues. J gave up 10 bases and V 1 base, and 9 bases lay outside the gene matches. The CDR3 spells CASSQGPRTSGRNEQFF. The CDR3 bases are TGCGCCAGCAGCCAAGGCCCCCGGACTAGCGGGAGGAACGAGCAGTTCTTC.

V gene TRBV5-1 combines with J gene TRBJ2-1; 7 positions match TRBD1. The V gene's germline CDR1 is SGHRS and CDR2 YFSETQ. J lost 7 bases, V lost 4 bases, and 8 bases had no gene match. The CDR3 spans 14 residues. The CDR3 loop is CASSPRDSQNEQFF. The CDR3 DNA reads TGCGCCAGCAGCCCACGGGACAGTCAAAATGAGCAGTTCTTC.

This clone is a singleton in its sample. This chain uses TRBV7-5 with TRBJ1-3. TRBV7-5 is a pseudogene segment. The length of the CDR3 is 18 residues. The CDR3 loop reads CVRSLGGTAPSSGNTIYF. The CDR3 DNA sequence: TGTGTCAGAAGCTTAGGAGGCACAGCCCCAAGCTCTGGAAACACCATATATTTT.

J is TRBJ2-4 and V is TRBV4-1; TRBD1 matches 10 bases. CDR3 length equals 16 residues. V was clipped by 1 base and J by 6 bases; unmatched bases: 6. Germline loops: CDR1 MGHRA, CDR2 YSYEKL. CDR3 in DNA: TGCGCCAGCAGCCAAGGTTCTGGGACAGGGGCAAACATTCAGTACTTC. It is translated as CASSQGSGTGANIQYF.

The gene calls are TRBV11-1 and TRBJ2-4; D perhaps matches TRBD2 (5 bases). Germline V gene data show CDR1 as SGHAT and CDR2 as FQDESV (reference sequence). The CDR3 length is 15 residues. Trimming cost V 1 base and J 7 bases, with 14 bases left between them. The CDR3 here is CASSLDRWGANIQYF. The CDR3 DNA reads as TGTGCCAGCAGCTTAGATCGCTGGGGAGCGAACATTCAGTACTTC.

This chain connects TRBV20-1 to TRBJ1-4; D remains ambiguous. CDR3 length: 10 residues. V shed 6 bases and J shed 4 bases, with 3 bases lying between them. Germline V gene data show CDR1 as DFQATT and CDR2 as SNEGSKA (reference sequence). CDR3 bases: TGCAGTGCCCGTAATGAAAAACTGTTTTTT. It yields the protein CSARNEKLFF.

The chain recombines TRBV5-4 with TRBJ2-1, with D perhaps TRBD2 (6 bases). Trimming pared 4 bases from V and 0 bases from J, leaving 11 bases between. The CDR3 sequence is 15 residues long. The germline V gene has CDR1 SGHNT and CDR2 YYREEE (reference sequence). CDR3 sequence: CASSRRGSSYNEQFF. CDR3 nucleotide sequence: TGTGCCAGCAGCCGACGGGGGAGCTCCTACAATGAGCAGTTCTTC.

The rearrangement links TRBV9 to TRBJ1-2; 10 bases match TRBD1. V was pared by 3 bases and J by 5 bases, with 13 bases of the junction left unmatched. This CDR3 comprises 17 residues. Germline loops: CDR1 SGDLS, CDR2 YYNGEE. CDR3 in amino acids: CASSARTGGQGRYGYTF. In DNA, the CDR3 is TGTGCCAGCAGCGCACGGACAGGGGGACAGGGGAGGTATGGCTACACCTTC.

The chain combines TRBV6-6 with TRBJ2-1; the match to TRBD2 covers 7 bases. CDR3 length: 14 amino acids. Trimming cost V 7 bases and J 3 bases; bases outside gene matches: 6. CDR1 is MNHNY and CDR2 is SVGAGI in the germline V gene (reference sequence). Here the CDR3 reads CASKRGTNYNEQFF. The CDR3 coding sequence is TGTGCCAGCAAGAGAGGGACTAACTACAATGAGCAGTTCTTC.

V is TRBV6-1 and J is TRBJ2-5; D is perhaps TRBD1 (8 bases). The V gene's germline CDR1 is MNHNS and CDR2 SASEGT. The germline V and J ends were trimmed by 4 bases and 5 bases, with 14 bases remaining between them. The CDR3 is 14 residues long. The CDR3 loop reads CASSGQGRGETQYF. For the CDR3, the DNA is TGTGCCAGCAGTGGACAGGGGCGGGGGGAGACCCAGTACTTC.

This sequence joins TRBV6-4 and TRBJ2-3, with D perhaps matching TRBD1 or TRBD2 (6 bases each). Between the trimmed V and J ends, which lost 4 bases and 3 bases, there was a span of 14 bases. Germline-derived CDR1 and CDR2 are MRHNA and SNTAGT. The CDR3 extends over 15 amino acids. Here the CDR3 DNA reads TGTGCCAGCAGTGTGTCCACGGGGGCAACAGATACGCAGTATTTT. The encoded protein is CASSVSTGATDTQYF.

This sequence joins TRBV30 and TRBJ2-2; D remains unclear. V dropped 4 bases and J dropped 1 base, with 10 bases sitting between them. This CDR3 has 14 amino acids. Germline V gene data show CDR1 as GTSNPN and CDR2 as SVGIG (reference sequence). The CDR3 region is CAWNVQVNTGELFF. The CDR3, as DNA: TGTGCCTGGAACGTTCAGGTGAACACCGGGGAGCTGTTTTTT.

The chain uses TRBV10-1 and TRBJ2-5; D may correspond to TRBD1 or TRBD2 (6 bases each). The length of the CDR3 is 15 residues. The germline gives CDR1 WNHNN, CDR2 SYGVQD (reference sequence). V was shortened by 0 bases and J by 5 bases, with 13 bases between the two germline ends. The CDR3 nucleotides read TGCGCCAGCAGTGAGTCCACCACAGGGAGGGAGACCCAGTACTTC. Its protein is CASSESTTGRETQYF.

This sequence joins TRBV5-4 and TRBJ2-5, with TRBD2 matching over 9 bases. Germline CDR1 reads SGHNT; CDR2 reads YYREEE (reference sequence). The V and J ends lost 1 base and 4 bases, in that order; junction bases with no gene match: 5. This CDR3 comprises 15 residues. CDR3 bases: TGTGCCAGCAGCTTGTGGCGGGAGGGCCGAGAGACCCAGTACTTC. Translation gives CASSLWREGRETQYF.

This chain uses TRBV6-5 with TRBJ2-5; TRBD1 matches 7 bases. Germline CDR1 and CDR2: MNHEY and SVGAGI. The CDR3 extends over 13 amino acids. V lost 6 bases, J lost 5 bases, and 6 bases stayed unmatched. CDR3 sequence: CASSRGGGETQYF. The DNA of the CDR3 is TGTGCCAGCAGCCGAGGGGGCGGGGAGACCCAGTACTTC.

The chain couples TRBV18 to TRBJ2-2; D is possibly TRBD1 (6 bases). CDR3 size: 15 residues. Trimming stripped 6 bases from V and 2 bases from J, with 13 bases between. CDR1 KGHSH and CDR2 LQKENI come from the germline V gene. This chain's CDR3 is CASSLYRDNTGELFF. In DNA, the CDR3 is TGTGCCAGCTCTCTCTACAGGGACAACACCGGGGAGCTGTTTTTT. The whole variable domain, remainder taken from reference TRBV18 and TRBJ2-2, is NAGVMQNPRHLVRRRGQEARLRCSPMKGHSHVYWYRQLPEEGLKFMVYLQKENIIDESGMPKERFSAEFPKEGPSILRIQQVVRGDSAAYFCASSLYRDNTGELFFGEGSRLTVL.

This sequence joins TRBV5-1 and TRBJ1-2, with D possibly TRBD1 on 5 matching bases. The V end was cut by 4 bases, the J end by 1 base, with 17 bases between. The CDR3 spans 16 residues. Germline CDR1 is SGHRS and CDR2 is YFSETQ. The chain's CDR3 is CASSTYPGRFNYGYTF. The CDR3, as DNA: TGCGCCAGCAGCACCTATCCGGGACGATTTAACTATGGCTACACCTTC.

V usage is TRBV6-4 and J usage is TRBJ1-2; D is unclear. V was pared by 4 bases and J by 7 bases, with 7 bases between. The CDR3 consists of 11 residues. CDR1 is MRHNA, CDR2 SNTAGT, per germline. The CDR3 loop reads CASSAGFGYTF. CDR3 in DNA: TGTGCCAGCAGTGCGGGGTTTGGCTACACCTTC.

The chain links TRBV7-6 to TRBJ2-2, with D tentatively TRBD1 (6 bases). CDR1 SGHVS and CDR2 FNYEAQ come from the germline V gene. This CDR3 has 16 amino acids. V shed 6 bases and J shed 4 bases, with 18 bases lying between them. The chain's CDR3 is CASRSYRDTATGELFF. The CDR3 DNA reads as TGTGCCAGCAGATCCTACCGGGACACGGCCACCGGGGAGCTGTTTTTT.

This chain uses TRBV6-5 with TRBJ1-2, with no clear D. The length of the CDR3 is 12 residues. Trimming removed 2 bases from V and 14 bases from J, with 15 bases in between. Germline-derived CDR1 and CDR2 are MNHEY and SVGAGI. The chain's CDR3 is CASSYRDGGSTF. In nucleotides, the CDR3 is TGTGCCAGCAGTTACCGGGATGGAGGGAGTACCTTC.

This clone has only a few counts. The chain employs TRBV6-5 and TRBJ1-2, with 8 bases identical to TRBD1. The CDR3 has 14 residues. Germline CDR1 MNHEY, CDR2 SVGAGI. The ends lost 2 bases at V and 5 bases at J; junction bases unmatched: 4. In nucleotides, the CDR3 is TGTGCCAGCAGTTACAAGGACAGGGCTTATGGCTACACCTTC. This encodes CASSYKDRAYGYTF.

Only one count was recorded for this clone. V and J are TRBV4-1 and TRBJ2-3; 10 bases are shared with TRBD1. The CDR3 has 12 residues. The V and J ends lost 6 bases and 8 bases, in that order; junction bases with no gene match: 2. Germline V CDR1 and CDR2: MGHRA, YSYEKL. CDR3 protein: CASSWTGGTQYF. The DNA for the CDR3 is TGCGCCAGCAGTTGGACAGGGGGTACGCAGTATTTT.

The chain joins TRBV5-1 to TRBJ2-6; D is unresolved. V lost 6 bases, J lost 4 bases, and 8 bases lay in between. There are 13 residues in the CDR3. Per the germline V gene, CDR1 is SGHRS and CDR2 is YFSETQ. CDR3 bases: TGCGCCAGCACCGCGGCCGGGGCCAACGTCCTGACTTTC. Translated, it gives CASTAAGANVLTF.

About this clone: Distinct nucleotide sequences in the sample also encode this CDR3. The rearrangement joins TRBV5-1 to TRBJ2-1; TRBD2 agrees at 16 bases. CDR3 size: 17 residues. Trimming took 8 bases from V and 7 from J; bases not matched to a gene: 12. Per the germline V gene, CDR1 is SGHRS and CDR2 is YFSETQ. The CDR3 DNA is TGCGCCAGTAGCGGGACTAGCGGGGGGGGCCTTAGGAATGAGCAGTTCTTC. It is translated as CASSGTSGGGLRNEQFF.

This clone appeared a few times. The chain couples TRBV19 to TRBJ2-7; no reliable D call. Germline V gene data show CDR1 as LNHDA and CDR2 as SQIVND (reference sequence). This CDR3 is built from 12 residues. Deletions cut 10 bases from V and 0 bases from J, with 10 bases between. The CDR3 here is CATSQDSYEQYF. The DNA for the CDR3 is TGTGCCACCTCGCAGGACTCCTACGAGCAGTACTTC.

The J gene is TRBJ1-1, the V gene TRBV29-1; D is undetermined. Deletions cut 8 bases from V and 1 base from J, with 5 bases between. The CDR3 length is 10 residues. The germline gives CDR1 SQVTM, CDR2 ANQGSEA. Here the CDR3 reads CSWGNTEAFF. The CDR3 nucleotides are TGCAGCTGGGGGAACACTGAAGCTTTCTTT.